Below are 14 T cell receptor beta chains sequenced from a single sample in a study of T cell changes during pregnancy in multiple sclerosis. TCRdb's copy holds only in-frame clones and misses some; the assay was immunoSEQ multiplex PCR. Of approximately 48,000 clones listed, around nine tenths are singletons. The sequencing used CD8+ T cells from peripheral blood mononuclear cells, collected before pregnancy. The receptors here all came from a female donor with multiple sclerosis, enrolled in a pregnancy study.

V usage is TRBV4-3 and J usage is TRBJ2-2; 12 positions agree with TRBD1. The CDR3 is 18 residues long. Per germline, CDR1 LGHNA and CDR2 YSLEER. Losses at the gene ends were 0 bases for V and 5 bases for J; bases not matched to a gene: 7. The chain's CDR3 is CASSQDRGQGALTGELFF. DNA of the CDR3: TGCGCCAGCAGCCAAGATAGGGGACAGGGGGCACTTACCGGGGAGCTGTTTTTT.

This chain joins TRBV10-1 and TRBJ1-1; 8 bases are a match to TRBD1. This CDR3 comprises 19 residues. V gave up 7 bases and J gave up 1 base; unmatched junction bases: 20. Germline V gives CDR1 WNHNN, CDR2 SYGVQD (reference sequence). In nucleotides, the CDR3 is TGCGCCAGCATACCATTCAGGGGGCGAACTCAGTTCGGGAACACTGAAGCTTTCTTT. It yields the protein CASIPFRGRTQFGNTEAFF.

The J gene is TRBJ2-1, the V gene TRBV7-2; D possibly corresponds to TRBD2 (6 bases). V was clipped by 3 bases and J by 10 bases, with 19 bases between them. The germline V gene has CDR1 SGHTA and CDR2 FQGNSA. The CDR3 has 15 residues. Here the CDR3 reads CASSFRVGPAGEQFF. The CDR3 nucleotides read TGTGCCAGCAGCTTTCGGGTGGGTCCCGCGGGAGAGCAGTTCTTC.

The chain uses TRBV29-1 and TRBJ1-2, with no clear D. This CDR3 has 13 amino acids. Trimming took 6 bases from V and 2 from J, leaving 13 bases between them. Germline loops: CDR1 SQVTM, CDR2 ANQGSEA. CDR3 loop: CSVQRAENYGYTF. The DNA for the CDR3 is TGCAGCGTCCAAAGAGCCGAGAACTATGGCTACACCTTC.

The chain couples TRBV15 to TRBJ2-2; weak D call: TRBD2 (5 bases). V was cut by 0 bases and J by 4 bases, with 9 bases left in between. There are 15 residues in the CDR3. Germline lookup yields CDR1 LNHNV and CDR2 YYDKDF (reference sequence). The CDR3 loop is CATSREAGFTGELFF. In DNA, the CDR3 is TGTGCCACCAGCAGAGAGGCGGGTTTCACCGGGGAGCTGTTTTTT.

V is TRBV5-8 and J is TRBJ1-2; 8 bases match TRBD1. V shed 0 bases and J 9 bases; nucleotides not matched to a gene: 7. The CDR3 is 14 amino acids. CDR1 and CDR2 (germline): SGHTS, YDEGEE. The CDR3 region is CASSLGTGRMSYTF. As DNA, the CDR3 is TGTGCCAGCAGCTTGGGGACAGGGAGGATGAGCTACACCTTC. Supplemented by reference TRBV5-8 and TRBJ1-2, the full variable domain reads EAGVTQSPTHLIKTRGQQATLRCSPISGHTSVYWYQQALGLGLQFLLWYDEGEERNRGNFPPRFSGRQFPNYSSELNVNALELEDSALYLCASSLGTGRMSYTFGSGTRLTVV.

The J gene is TRBJ1-1, the V gene TRBV9, with D possibly being TRBD1 (5 bases). The V gene's germline CDR1 is SGDLS and CDR2 YYNGEE. V lost 4 bases and J 8 bases, leaving 15 bases between the germline ends. The CDR3 runs to 13 residues. CDR3 residues: CASSPATGFEAFF. CDR3 nucleotides: TGTGCCAGCAGCCCCGCCACAGGTTTCGAAGCTTTCTTT.

The genes are TRBV19 and TRBJ2-7; tentatively, D is TRBD1 (6 bases). The V gene lost 3 bases and the J gene lost 3 bases, with 15 bases spanning the gap. Germline CDR1 LNHDA, CDR2 SQIVND (reference sequence). CDR3 size: 15 residues. CDR3 sequence (DNA): TGTGCCAGTAGTATGGGGCAGGGGAACTTCTACGAGCAGTACTTC. This codes for CASSMGQGNFYEQYF. The complete variable domain, with remaining parts taken from reference TRBV19 and TRBJ2-7, reads DGGITQSPKYLFRKEGQNVTLSCEQNLNHDAMYWYRQDPGQGLRLIYYSQIVNDFQKGDIAEGYSVSREKKESFPLTVTSAQKNPTAFYLCASSMGQGNFYEQYFGPGTRLTVT.

The chain employs TRBV4-1 and TRBJ1-1, with D uncertain. CDR1 MGHRA and CDR2 YSYEKL come from the germline V gene. The CDR3 extends over 14 amino acids. The V gene lost 2 bases and the J gene lost 1 base, with 8 bases spanning the gap. The CDR3 DNA reads as TGCGCCAGCAGCCAAATGACACAGAACACTGAAGCTTTCTTT. Encoded protein: CASSQMTQNTEAFF.

V usage is TRBV9 and J usage is TRBJ1-3; possibly TRBD1 for D (6 bases). The CDR3 is made up of 16 amino acids. The V end was cut by 4 bases, the J end by 0 bases, with 14 bases between. CDR1 is SGDLS and CDR2 is YYNGEE in the germline V gene. As DNA, the CDR3 is TGTGCCAGCAGCCCCACAGGGCAAAGCTCTGGAAACACCATATATTTT. It is translated as CASSPTGQSSGNTIYF. The full variable domain, with the rest looked up from reference TRBV9 and TRBJ1-3, is DSGVTQTPKHLITATGQRVTLRCSPRSGDLSVYWYQQSLDQGLQFLIQYYNGEERAKGNILERFSAQQFPDLHSELNLSSLELGDSALYFCASSPTGQSSGNTIYFGEGSWLTVV.

This clone is labeled as medium-sized. The chain recombines TRBV27 with TRBJ1-5, with TRBD1 matching over 10 bases. The CDR3 runs to 14 residues. Germline V lookup: CDR1 MNHEY, CDR2 SMNVEV (reference sequence). The junction had 7 bases not matched to a gene; V was cut back by 4 bases and J by 10 bases. In nucleotides, the CDR3 is TGTGCCAGCAGTTCAGGACAGGGGGAGGGTCCCCAGCATTTT. It is translated as CASSSGQGEGPQHF.

The rearrangement joins TRBV7-9 to TRBJ2-2, with D perhaps matching TRBD1 (5 bases). CDR3 length: 16 amino acids. Germline assignment: CDR1 SEHNR and CDR2 FQNEAQ (reference sequence). V shed 5 bases and J shed 1 base, with 14 bases lying between them. This CDR3 reads CASSPPTAMNTGELFF. The CDR3 DNA follows: TGTGCCAGCAGCCCACCGACAGCCATGAACACCGGGGAGCTGTTTTTT.

The V gene is TRBV27, the J gene TRBJ2-3; perhaps TRBD2 as D (5 bases). Deletions cut 2 bases from V and 3 bases from J, with 6 bases between. Germline CDR1 reads MNHEY; CDR2 reads SMNVEV (reference sequence). CDR3 size: 13 residues. In nucleotides, the CDR3 is TGTGCCAGCAGTTTAGAGGGTACAGATACGCAGTATTTT. Its protein product is CASSLEGTDTQYF.

This chain uses TRBV9 with TRBJ2-1; a weak D match, TRBD2 (5 bases). V was trimmed by 4 bases and J by 5 bases, leaving 10 bases between them. The CDR3 is 13 residues long. Germline-derived CDR1 and CDR2 are SGDLS and YYNGEE. The CDR3 sequence: CASSPGIHNEQFF. The DNA of the CDR3 is TGTGCCAGCAGCCCGGGGATACACAATGAGCAGTTCTTC.